Reported below is one TCR beta chain. V was trimmed by 6 bases and J by 1 base, leaving 9 bases between them. In germline, CDR1 is SGHTA, CDR2 FQGTGA. This CDR3 spans 13 amino acids. Sequencing used immunoSEQ multiplex PCR; TCRdb keeps in-frame clones, though not all of them. The table has tens of thousands of clones, 65% to 85% seen once. The record originates from a study of blood T cell repertoires in COVID-19. Specimen: peripheral blood. This sequence originates from a man older than 75 with active or convalescent COVID-19. This chain links TRBV7-3 with TRBJ1-2; D is undetermined. CDR3 sequence: CASSGRDNYGYTF. The DNA of the CDR3 is TGTGCCAGCAGTGGGAGGGATAACTATGGCTACACCTTC.